Described below is a single TCR beta chain sequence and its context. Many counts were recorded for this clonotype. What antigen it recognizes has not been identified. No much larger clone is present one base from it, and per-base qualities are unavailable. This record comes from a study of T-cell reconstitution after alpha-beta-depleted transplantation in children (TCRdb year 2016). In the study overall: The study quantitatively tracked T-cell immune reconstitution after TCRalphabeta/CD19-depleted allogeneic hematopoietic cell transplantation in children using TCR repertoire profiling.

Library generation was performed with PCR. This sample was sequenced with an Illumina HiSeq 2500. To normalize quantification of the TCRbeta repertoire, the TCR libraries were built with molecular barcoding that relied on unique molecular identifiers. Using fastp at Q25 and MiXCR, TCRdb reprocessed the public reads and kept productive beta chains. Every CDR3 protein is listed once, alongside the most common genes and DNA of its rows. The sample table contains about 110,000 distinct CDR3 sequences; only one count was recorded for around 6.4% of them. The ten largest account for 23% of the sample. Explained via the paper, the treatment or condition label denotes: allogeneic hematopoietic cell transplantation with graft depleted of TCRalphabeta T cells and CD19 B cells. TCRalphabeta/CD19-depleted allogeneic hematopoietic cell grafts were given to the transplant recipients, all of whom were children.

The germline V gene gives CDR1 as SGHRS and CDR2 as YFSETQ. From the cysteine through the phenylalanine, the CDR3 covers 14 amino acids. Only the CDR3 DNA is retained, 42 bases long and in frame from the first base. Trimming costs V 2 bases and J 4 bases, and their ends lie 12 bases apart. Overall study outcomes, separate from this receptor: Apparently early alphabetaT-cell count recovery about two months after transplant reportedly relied on only several hundred rapidly expanded clones derived from non-depleted graft cells. In some patients, the high TCRbeta diversity seen at day 60 was put down to recipient T cells and intrathymic progenitors that had survived conditioning. Over the following months the frequencies of hyperexpanded clones went down, and after one year T-cell counts and TCRbeta diversity were mostly credited to newly produced T cells.

The material was PBMCs, mostly from graft donor cells, obtained 360 days after TCRalphabeta/CD19-depleted stem cell transplant. Here the chain combines TRBV5-1 and TRBJ1-1; a tentative D match to TRBD1 spans 5 bases. This clonotype originated in a male patient aged 2 to 10 who had a stem cell transplant for acute lymphoblastic leukemia, so the T cells may come from the graft donor. In nucleotide form, the sequence is TGCGCCAGCAGCTTTCCTAGACAGTCCACTGAAGCTTTCTTT. Its translation is CASSFPRQSTEAFF.